This T cell receptor (beta chain) is from a study of STAT5B mutations in CD4+ large granular lymphocyte leukemia. CDR3 length: 18 amino acids. Trimming removed 6 bases at V and 0 bases at J, with 21 bases between. Germline CDR1 LNHDA, CDR2 SQIVND (reference sequence). With regard to this clone: Its antigen is not known.

Broader study findings: Higher CD4+ than CD8+ T-LGLL clonality might reflect small sample size. 8/27 top patient clones versus 2/35 control clones were TRBV06-family.

Profiling relied on immunoSEQ multiplex PCR, and the TCRdb table lists in-frame clones only, not all of them. The sample yields more than 30,000 clones, roughly 89% seen once. The clonotype originates from a human donor in good health. Sequencing was done on a sample of CD4+ T cells from blood buffy coats. The chain has TRBV19 and TRBJ2-4; no reliable D call. In nucleotides, the CDR3 is TGTGCCAGTAGCCGATCACCCGGGTCCCGGTTAGCCAAAAACATTCAGTACTTC. Encoded protein: CASSRSPGSRLAKNIQYF.